Below are 9 T cell receptor beta chains sequenced from a single sample in a study of Graves' ophthalmopathy and Graves' hyperthyroidism (dated by TCRdb to the late 2010s). Sequencing relied on an Illumina HiSeq 2000. For repertoire sequencing, TCR beta CDR3 regions were amplified from RNA transcripts. The first round was an RT-PCR using HTBI primers with the Qiagen OneStep RT-PCR kit, and this first round was followed by a second-round multiplex PCR, then size selection and purification. TCRdb itself trimmed the public reads at Q25 with fastp, ran MiXCR and retained productive beta chains. Rows matching on CDR3 protein sequence are summarized as one entry with the most common DNA and genes. This sample comprises approximately 700,000 distinct CDR3 sequences, under 50% of them detected only once. Over 2.5% of the sample lies in the top ten. Sequences were obtained from peripheral blood. All receptors derive from an adult man with Graves' ophthalmopathy.

The sample holds many counts of this clonotype. The V gene is TRBV27, the J gene TRBJ2-7; a possible D gene is TRBD1 (6 bases). The V end was cut by 0 bases, the J end by 3 bases, with 6 bases between. The CDR3 contains 13 residues. Germline lookup yields CDR1 MNHEY and CDR2 SMNVEV (reference sequence). CDR3 DNA sequence: TGTGCCAGCAGTTTATCGACAGGCTACGAGCAGTACTTC. Translating it yields CASSLSTGYEQYF.

This chain connects TRBV24-1 to TRBJ1-2; tentatively, D is TRBD1 (5 bases). CDR1 and CDR2 (germline): KGHDR, SFDVKD. The CDR3 loop spans 15 amino acids. V lost 5 bases, J lost 6 bases, and 18 bases lay in between. As DNA, the CDR3 is TGTGCCACCAGTGGAAAGGGACGGAGGGCGAATGGCTACACCTTC. Protein product: CATSGKGRRANGYTF.

The chain links TRBV29-1 to TRBJ1-2; D unclear. The CDR3 totals 12 residues. V gave up 8 bases and J gave up 1 base, with 11 bases separating them. The germline CDR1 and CDR2 sequences are SQVTM and ANQGSEA. CDR3 nucleotides: TGCAGCTTGGCGGGTGATAACTATGGCTACACCTTC. Encoded protein: CSLAGDNYGYTF.

The chain links TRBV11-2 to TRBJ2-7; 9 nucleotides line up with TRBD1. The CDR3 is 16 amino acids. V dropped 0 bases and J dropped 3; count of bases not matched to a gene: 6. CDR1 is SGHAT, CDR2 FQNNGV, per germline. The CDR3 region is CASSLERRGQGYEQYF. The CDR3 nucleotides are TGTGCCAGCAGCTTAGAAAGGAGGGGACAGGGCTACGAGCAGTACTTC.

This clonotype was detected many times. The V gene is TRBV9, the J gene TRBJ2-5; 10 bases agree with TRBD1. Trimming removed 4 bases from V and 2 bases from J; junction bases left unmatched: 8. There are 16 residues in the CDR3. From germline, CDR1 is SGDLS and CDR2 YYNGEE. CDR3 bases: TGTGCCAGCAGCCCTGGGACAGGGGACCGACAAGAGACCCAGTACTTC. Protein product: CASSPGTGDRQETQYF.

The table lists this clonotype with a few counts. The chain uses TRBV20-1 and TRBJ1-1; no definite D call. The germline CDR1 and CDR2 sequences are DFQATT and SNEGSKA (reference sequence). The germline V and J ends were trimmed by 1 base and 5 bases, with 14 bases remaining between them. The CDR3 length is 14 residues. The CDR3 sequence: CSARVGDSATEAFF. The CDR3 DNA is TGCAGTGCTAGAGTTGGGGATTCTGCGACTGAAGCTTTCTTT.

This chain uses TRBV11-2 with TRBJ2-1; 13 nucleotides match TRBD2. V was clipped by 4 bases and J by 8 bases; unmatched bases: 5. The germline V gene encodes CDR1 SGHAT and CDR2 FQNNGV. The CDR3 loop spans 15 amino acids. The CDR3 spells CASSWTSGGIYEQFF. CDR3 sequence (DNA): TGTGCCAGCAGCTGGACTAGCGGGGGAATATATGAGCAGTTCTTC.

In this sample, this clonotype turned up a few times. The chain employs TRBV7-4 and TRBJ2-3; 7 bases are a match to TRBD2. This CDR3 contains 16 residues. The V gene end was trimmed by 4 bases and the J gene end by 3 bases; junction bases not matched to a gene: 10. Germline CDR1 SGHVT, CDR2 SQSDAQ. CDR3 region: CASSSILAPLTDTQYF. In DNA, the CDR3 is TGTGCCAGCAGCTCCATACTAGCGCCCTTAACAGATACGCAGTATTTT. The full variable domain, completed using reference TRBV7-4 and TRBJ2-3, is GAGVSQSPRYKVAKRGRDVALRCDSISGHVTLYWYRQTLGQGSEVLTYSQSDAQRDKSGRPSGRFSAERPERSVSTLKIQRTEQGDSAVYLCASSSILAPLTDTQYFGPGTRLTVL.

The V and J genes are TRBV5-1 and TRBJ1-3; TRBD1 might be the D (5 bases). V lost 0 bases to trimming and J lost 3 bases, with 10 bases between them. The CDR3 spans 15 residues. Germline lookup yields CDR1 SGHRS and CDR2 YFSETQ. This CDR3 is CASSLDGGNGNTIYF. Here the CDR3 DNA reads TGCGCCAGCAGCTTGGATGGGGGAAATGGAAACACCATATATTTT.